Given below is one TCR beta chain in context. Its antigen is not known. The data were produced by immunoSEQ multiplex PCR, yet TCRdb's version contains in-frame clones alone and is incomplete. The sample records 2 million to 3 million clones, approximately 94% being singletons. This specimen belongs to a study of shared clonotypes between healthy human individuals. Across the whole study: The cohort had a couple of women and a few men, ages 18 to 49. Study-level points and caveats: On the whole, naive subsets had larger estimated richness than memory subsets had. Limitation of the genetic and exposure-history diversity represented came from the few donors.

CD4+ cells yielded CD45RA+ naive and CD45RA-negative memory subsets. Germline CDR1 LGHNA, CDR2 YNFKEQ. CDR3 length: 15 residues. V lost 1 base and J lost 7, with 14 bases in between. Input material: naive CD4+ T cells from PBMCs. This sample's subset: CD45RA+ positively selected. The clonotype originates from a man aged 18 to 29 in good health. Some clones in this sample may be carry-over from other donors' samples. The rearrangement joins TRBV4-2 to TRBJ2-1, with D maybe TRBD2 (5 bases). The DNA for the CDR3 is TGTGCCAGCAGCCAAGGTGACGGGAACCGTAATGAGCAGTTCTTC. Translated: CASSQGDGNRNEQFF.